Listed here is a single TCR beta chain. Recruits, aged roughly 18 to 95 years, lived in roughly 22 US areas. The data are from a study of blood T cell repertoires in COVID-19. Study details: There were acute and convalescent COVID-19 samples, and they came from the United States, Italy and Spain. The analysed material was cDNA or gDNA that came from T cells, B-cell-depleted T cells, or PBMCs.

From germline, CDR1 is SNHLY and CDR2 FYNNEI. The CDR3 loop spans 16 amino acids. V trimming: 4 bases; J trimming: 5 bases; junction bases outside the gene matches: 13. Per the authors' pipeline: Nucleated cell counts were estimated from reference gene primer amplification. Data came from immunoSEQ multiplex PCR; TCRdb stores just in-frame clones and leaves some out. V, J and clone size are those of that table, while D and trimming were read from the DNA. The sample shows about 240,000 clones, roughly 85% of them seen only once. The sequence was collected from a woman aged 40-49 years who had been exposed to COVID-19. Sequenced: PBMCs or T cells enriched from blood (not recorded which). The rearrangement links TRBV2 to TRBJ1-2; TRBD1 aligns across 7 bases. Here the CDR3 DNA reads TGTGCCAGCAGTGCCCTTATTACTCAGGGGGGATATGGCTACACCTTC. Its translation: CASSALITQGGYGYTF.